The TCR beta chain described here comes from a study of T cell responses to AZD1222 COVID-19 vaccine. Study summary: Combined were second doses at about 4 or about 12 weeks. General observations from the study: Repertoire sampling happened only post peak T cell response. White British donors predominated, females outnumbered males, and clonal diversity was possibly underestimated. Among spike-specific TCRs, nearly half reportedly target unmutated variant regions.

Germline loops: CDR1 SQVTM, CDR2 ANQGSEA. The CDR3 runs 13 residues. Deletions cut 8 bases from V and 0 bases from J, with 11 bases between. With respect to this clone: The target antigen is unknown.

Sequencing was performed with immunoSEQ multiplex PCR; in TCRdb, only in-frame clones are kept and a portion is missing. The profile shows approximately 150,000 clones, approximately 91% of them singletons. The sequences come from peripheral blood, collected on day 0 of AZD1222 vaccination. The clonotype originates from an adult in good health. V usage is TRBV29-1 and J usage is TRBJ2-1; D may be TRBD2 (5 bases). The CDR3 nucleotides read TGCAGCTTCTGGACTTCCTCCTACAATGAGCAGTTCTTC. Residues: CSFWTSSYNEQFF.